What follows is one T cell receptor (beta chain) and its context. A read error is likely here: a far larger clone is one base away. This same CDR3 is encoded by further DNA sequences in the sample. The run depth of the assay was deep. In the source study's methods: Owing to the provision of junction-only sequences devoid of quality scores by immunoSEQ, filtering differed. The method was immunoSEQ multiplex PCR; TCRdb's version includes in-frame clones alone and lacks a portion of them. The DNA was the basis for D and trimming; V, J and clone size are from that table. The sample consists of about half a million clones, 70% to 80% of them appearing once. This CDR3 has 14 residues. The germline V gene has CDR1 SQVTM and CDR2 ANQGSEA. The sample originates from a study of shared clonotypes between healthy human individuals.

This chain uses TRBV29-1 with TRBJ1-5, with D tentatively TRBD1 (5 bases). The TCR comes from a woman between 40 and 50 years old in good health. Some clones in this sample may be carry-over from other donors' samples. Sample: PBMCs. The CDR3 region is CSVATDISNQPQHF. CDR3 in DNA: TGCAGCGTAGCCACGGACATTAGCAATCAGCCCCAACATTTT.